This record concerns one TCR beta chain sequence. The specificity of this receptor is unknown. One base away there is no much larger clone; base qualities are not given. This sample was taken from a study of cytomegalovirus exposure and HLA in healthy donors (dated by TCRdb to about 2017). With respect to the entire study: In an earlier analysis of under 600 of the donors, approximately 300 Gb of sequence data and 90 million to 120 million unique TCR beta sequences from about 179 million T cells were reported. Roughly 300 gigabases of sequencing data and tens of millions of unique TCR sequences made up an early release that covered approximately 650 HLA-typed donors. Among the 398 genotyped donors, 75% to 90% belonged to the genetic ancestry cluster associated with self-reported Caucasian donors. The study was designed to test whether signatures of past pathogen exposure could be identified by cataloging public T cell receptors. The study used immunosequencing to profile the T cell repertoires of more than 650 subjects and linked those repertoires to cytomegalovirus serostatus. Along with the roughly 670-subject first cohort, a separate validation cohort of approximately 110 different subjects was used. To predict cytomegalovirus infection status, the study brought together high-throughput TCR immunosequencing, statistical association of individual TCRs with disease status, and machine learning. A later analysis re-analyzed previously published TCR beta repertoires from 666 donors and added high-resolution HLA genotyping to study TCR occurrence patterns. Rather than using new phenotypic data, the later analysis identified candidate immune exposures from TCR beta sequences and from how often those sequences occurred across donors. An earlier analysis of approximately 580 of the donors used high-throughput TCR beta sequencing to judge whether each TCR beta V gene segment behaved as functional or pseudogenic. Donor age, sex, ethnicity and CMV serostatus were collected together with the repertoire data. A later genetic analysis used genome-wide SNP genotypes for 398 of the 666 donors, treating that subset as a discovery cohort. Every discovery cohort repertoire had been produced on one sequencing platform. Class I and class II HLA loci were covered by the typing at four-digit resolution. The number of donors typed differed by locus, with 629-630 for A, B, C, DRB1 and DQB1, around 520 for DQA1, approximately 570 for DPA1, and around 450 for DPB1. A handful of DR-DQ haplotypes were handled as single units for association and clustering because linkage in the cohort was strong. Among some 400 genotyped donors of the cohort, an average of approximately 240,000 unique TCR beta nucleotide sequences was sequenced per donor, of which 15% to 20% were non-productive.

Libraries were made using the immunoSEQ multiplex PCR assay. For the multiplex PCR, a mixture combining 60 forward primers for TCR Vbeta segments and 13 reverse primers for TCR Jbeta segments was used. The CDR3 region of rearranged TCR beta genes was amplified from genomic DNA by a multiplex PCR assay. The Illumina HiSeq System was used to sequence the amplified TCR beta libraries as 87-base-pair reads. The authors' analysis ran thus. A later analysis counted approximately 74 million unique TCR beta chains across the 500 to 850 repertoires, and roughly 10 million of these chains were shared by at least two donors. Raw reads were error-corrected and collapsed into unique sequences by a nearest-neighbor algorithm in which closely related sequences were merged to remove PCR and sequencing errors. To assign V, D and J gene segments, CDR3 sequences were aligned to IMGT reference sequences. For a sequence to be retained, a match of at least six nucleotides to both a V gene segment and a J gene segment was required. Rearrangements were classified as productive when the CDR3 lacked stop codons and remained in frame with V and J, and all other rearrangements were classified as non-productive. CDR3 was defined according to IMGT convention as the region running from the second conserved V-encoded cysteine to the conserved J-encoded phenylalanine. The earlier analysis of around 640 of the donors excluded sequences that lacked an unambiguous match to a single V gene segment. An earlier analysis of fewer than 750 of the donors classified V segments as functional when productive rearrangements were above 56.7% and as segregating when the standard deviation between donors was above 5%. A statistical classification framework was built to diagnose cytomegalovirus status from the catalog of TCR beta chain sequences. In a later analysis, TCR nucleotide sequences were compared against IMGT/GENE-DB human TR gene sequences so that V and J genes could be assigned. In a later analysis, CDR3 sequences and most-parsimonious VDJ recombination scenarios were assigned using the TCRdist pipeline. A later analysis defined each TCR beta chain by its CDR3 amino acid sequence plus V-gene family, and excluded reads lacking a unique V-gene family. To address suspected cross-contamination and a sequencing artifact, a later analysis removed 592 highly shared, low-generation-probability nucleotide sequences. In a later analysis, a clonal expansion index was calculated for each public chain from normalized within-repertoire ranks of inferred template counts. Generation probabilities in a later analysis came from a VDJ recombination model fitted to out-of-frame rearrangements, and those results were checked against IGoR. Hypergeometric tests were used in a later analysis to score TCR-TCR, TCR-HLA and TCR-CMV co-occurrence, with a repertoire-size bias correction applied to the TCR pairs. A later analysis estimated false discovery rates by permuting HLA or CMV assignments 20 times. In a later analysis, co-occurring TCRs were grouped using DBSCAN, with TCRdist sequence similarity added in when clustering inside HLA-allele-positive subsets. Co-occurrence clustering excluded repertoires with fewer than 30,000 or more than 120,000 public chains, plus five with anomalous nucleotide sharing. Drawn from immuneACCESS, this table holds only the in-frame rearrangements with V and J called that TCRdb kept. Clones are partly lost; checked studies trace under half to an unresolved V gene and leave the rest unexplained. V, J and clone size reflect that table, while D and trimming were determined from the DNA. Within this sample are about 120,000 clones, with 81% of them counted one time only. Of the sample, 4% is held by the ten largest clones.

The CDR3 goes from the cysteine to the phenylalanine over 15 residues. Here the CDR3 DNA is all that survives: 45 bases in frame from base 1. V drops 1 base and J drops 6 bases, leaving 16 bases in between. The germline V gene encodes CDR1 SGHVS and CDR2 FNYEAQ. The study at large found these results: Only TCR beta chains were sequenced in this cohort, and the absence of alpha or paired-chain data limited detectable features. According to a later genetic analysis, donors in an Asian-associated ancestry cluster had fewer N-insertions in productive TCRs than the roughly 700-donor mean. Because some donors lacked HLA typing at each locus, the association tests relied only on the typed subset. Cytomegalovirus status was reported to be diagnosed by the classifier with high specificity and sensitivity in both the original and validation cohorts. Some IMGT-functional V segments, including TRBV6-2 and TRBV6-3, could not be distinguished by the 87-base-pair reads and were therefore excluded. For the cohort, immune exposure information was limited to CMV serostatus. Linkage disequilibrium might explain the correlated functional status among segregating V segments, but an unknown experimental factor could not be ruled out. In a later analysis, HLA-associated TCR beta chains were found to be more clonally expanded and to have lower generation probabilities than equally common non-associated chains. In a later genetic analysis, a missense DCLRE1C variant was associated with V-gene and J-gene trimming of TCR beta chains, and the association was replicated in an independent cohort. A group of highly shared sequence variants was considered likely to be a technical artifact of the sequencing pipeline. A total of roughly 160 TCR beta chains were listed by the study as associated with cytomegalovirus. In a later analysis, TCR association rates were found to vary across HLA loci, with the most associated TCRs seen for DRB1 alleles and the fewest for HLA-C alleles. It was suggested by the authors that the approach could potentially be generalized to other disease states and immunological phenotypes. In vitro tests confirmed that a few of the cytomegalovirus-associated TCR beta chains recognize cytomegalovirus antigens. A further reported finding was that TCR beta sequences accurately predicted the HLA-A and HLA-B alleles for most subjects in the first cohort. Presence/absence analyses assumed roughly uniform sequencing depth across donors, an assumption that may not hold. Specific HLA alleles were associated with more than 15,000 TCR beta sequences at a false discovery rate of 0.05 in a later analysis. When HLA alleles, especially DR and DQ, strongly co-occurred, TCR associations were difficult to assign to individual alleles. According to a later analysis, most CMV-associated TCR beta chains appeared to be HLA-restricted, and the HLA associations seemed to be driven largely by CMV exposure. In an earlier analysis of some 550 of the donors, most TCR beta V segments were observed in productive rearrangements about 90% or about 30% of the time, broadly matching IMGT annotations. While some public TCRs were present in many individuals, most TCR sequences turned up only very rarely across donors. Because counts were too low, more than 15 rarely observed V segments, including chromosome 9 orphons, were left out of the earlier analysis of 587 of the donors. A later analysis reported that several top co-occurrence clusters appeared linked to parvovirus B19, influenza, CMV and Epstein-Barr virus.

The cohort was made up of about 610 healthy bone marrow donors. At the time of sampling, all cohort members were nominally healthy, though unrecorded immune exposures were likely present. The donor was CMV seropositive and belonged to the group of 250 to 300 seropositive cohort members. Each donor provided a peripheral blood sample, and peripheral blood mononuclear cells were used for TCR beta sequencing. Genomic DNA was extracted from the blood cell samples with the Qiagen DNeasy Blood Extraction Kit. This TCR was sampled from a man aged 18-30 years in good health and CMV-seropositive. This chain is built from TRBV7-6 and TRBJ2-7; TRBD1 is a weak D gene call, 5 bases matching. The sequenced sample consisted of PBMCs. The CDR3 region: CASSLVAGLNIEQYF. At the DNA level, the sequence is TGTGCCAGCAGCTTAGTCGCAGGGCTTAATATCGAGCAGTACTTC.